This note documents a single T cell receptor (beta chain) sequence. Its antigen is still unknown. A junction end diverges from the germline sequence, so it may reflect a read error. CDR1 is MNHNS and CDR2 is SASEGT in the germline V gene. This CDR3 contains 16 residues. The blood RNA (from unsorted whole blood) was obtained, and germline DNA was also extracted. This record belongs to a study of tumor-infiltrating lymphocytes in primary liver carcinoma. Whole-study context: The study enrolled male and female patients aged 30 to 69 years. Study results and caveats: Tumor-adjacent and tumor-blood pairs displayed less overlap than did pairs of tumor regions.

Starting material of roughly 550 ng total RNA yielded TCR beta cDNA via a constant-region primer. ARM-PCR was slightly modified, and three nested multiplex PCR rounds with it gave rise to the TCR beta libraries. Two initial PCR rounds of about 11 cycles each paired TRBV1-TRBV30 forward primers with a C-beta reverse primer. TCRdb processed the multiplex PCR reads anew with MiXCR; each CDR3 protein has one entry. The sample gives some 200,000 distinct CDR3 sequences, about two thirds of which show up once; 6% to 8.5% is in the top ten. The sequencing input was peripheral blood. The chain recombines TRBV6-1 with TRBJ1-2; 11 bases line up with TRBD1. The clonotype was recovered from a woman aged 55-70 years with primary liver carcinoma and hepatitis B virus infection. CDR3 protein: CAISGWDRGNNYGYTF. The CDR3 coding sequence is TGTGCCATCAGTGGATGGGACAGGGGGAATAATTATGGCTACACCTTC.